The entry that follows covers one T cell receptor (beta chain) sequence. The record originates from a study of blood T cell repertoires in COVID-19. Study overall: Collection of acute and convalescent COVID-19 samples took place in the United States, Italy and Spain. PBMCs, B-cell-depleted T cells, or T cells were the source of the cDNA or gDNA that made up the material.

Authors' processing steps: Reference gene primer amplification yielded estimated nucleated cell counts. Using immunoSEQ multiplex PCR, the repertoire was profiled, and TCRdb retains in-frame clones only, with some absent. For V, J and clone size, that table is used; D and trimming come from the DNA. The sample carries some 50,000 clones, about 90% recorded once. The sample taken for sequencing was peripheral blood. This clonotype originated in a man between 65 and 80 years old with active COVID-19.

The CDR3 bases are TGTGCCAGCAGCTTATTCCGGACAGGGAGCCACAATGAGCAGTTCTTC. Translated: CASSLFRTGSHNEQFF. The chain uses TRBV11-1 and TRBJ2-1; 8 bases fit TRBD1. This CDR3 spans 16 amino acids. After removal of 2 bases from V and 5 bases from J, the junction contained 8 bases not matched to a gene. The germline V gene encodes CDR1 SGHAT and CDR2 FQDESV (reference sequence).